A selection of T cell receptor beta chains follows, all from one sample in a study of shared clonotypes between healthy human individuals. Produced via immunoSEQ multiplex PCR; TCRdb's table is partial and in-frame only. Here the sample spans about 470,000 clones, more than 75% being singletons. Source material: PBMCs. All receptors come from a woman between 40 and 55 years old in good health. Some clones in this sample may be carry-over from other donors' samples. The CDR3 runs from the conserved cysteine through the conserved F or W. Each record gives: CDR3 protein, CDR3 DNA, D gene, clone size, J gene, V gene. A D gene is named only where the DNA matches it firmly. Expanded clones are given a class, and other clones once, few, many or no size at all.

CDR3aa: CAWSLISRGGGDYGYTF
CDR3nt: TGTGCCTGGAGTCTTATTAGCAGGGGCGGGGGCGACTATGGCTACACCTTC
d_gene: .
abundance: .
j_gene: TRBJ1-2
v_gene: TRBV30

CDR3aa: CASSLGVSSYEQYF
CDR3nt: TGTGCCAGCAGCTTGGGGGTTAGCTCCTACGAGCAGTACTTC
d_gene: .
abundance: .
j_gene: TRBJ2-7
v_gene: TRBV5-6

CDR3aa: CASSFATNEKLFF
CDR3nt: TGTGCCAGCAGTTTTGCAACTAATGAAAAACTGTTTTTT
d_gene: .
abundance: .
j_gene: TRBJ1-4
v_gene: TRBV9

CDR3aa: CASSQAGVGNTIYF
CDR3nt: TGTGCCAGCAGCCAAGCGGGGGTTGGAAACACCATATATTTT
d_gene: .
abundance: .
j_gene: TRBJ1-3
v_gene: TRBV14

CDR3aa: CASSRGFGKNIQYF
CDR3nt: TGTGCCAGCAGTCGTGGATTTGGCAAAAACATTCAGTACTTC
d_gene: .
abundance: .
j_gene: TRBJ2-4
v_gene: TRBV6-5

CDR3aa: CASRGGETQYF
CDR3nt: TGTGCCAGTAGGGGCGGGGAGACCCAGTACTTC
d_gene: .
abundance: .
j_gene: TRBJ2-5
v_gene: TRBV19

CDR3aa: CASSPNLAGDGETQYF
CDR3nt: TGCGCCAGCAGCCCCAACCTAGCGGGAGATGGAGAGACCCAGTACTTC
d_gene: TRBD2
abundance: once
j_gene: TRBJ2-5
v_gene: TRBV5-1

CDR3aa: CASSSRTGANEQFF
CDR3nt: TGCGCCAGCAGCTCAAGGACAGGCGCCAATGAGCAGTTCTTC
d_gene: TRBD1
abundance: .
j_gene: TRBJ2-1
v_gene: TRBV4-1

CDR3aa: CASSPPGLAVYNEQFF
CDR3nt: TGTGCCAGCAGTCCGCCCGGGCTAGCGGTCTACAATGAGCAGTTCTTC
d_gene: TRBD2
abundance: .
j_gene: TRBJ2-1
v_gene: TRBV27

CDR3aa: CASSLARGLAGSGELFF
CDR3nt: TGTGCCAGCAGCTTAGCTAGGGGACTAGCGGGATCCGGGGAGCTGTTTTTT
d_gene: TRBD2
abundance: .
j_gene: TRBJ2-2
v_gene: TRBV7-2

CDR3aa: CASSEGGARDTQYF
CDR3nt: TGTGCCAGCAGTGAAGGGGGGGCTCGAGATACGCAGTATTTT
d_gene: .
abundance: .
j_gene: TRBJ2-3
v_gene: TRBV2

CDR3aa: CASSTGGTQYF
CDR3nt: TGTGCCAGTAGTACCGGAGGGACGCAGTATTTT
d_gene: .
abundance: .
j_gene: TRBJ2-3
v_gene: TRBV19

CDR3aa: CASSPDGLGNQPQHF
CDR3nt: TGTGCCAGCAGCCCCGACGGGTTAGGTAATCAGCCCCAGCATTTT
d_gene: .
abundance: once
j_gene: TRBJ1-5
v_gene: TRBV2

CDR3aa: CATRSGRRGGYTF
CDR3nt: TGTGCCACCCGGAGCGGCAGGCGGGGAGGCTACACCTTC
d_gene: .
abundance: once
j_gene: TRBJ1-2
v_gene: TRBV15

CDR3aa: CASSTNRGTSTDTQYF
CDR3nt: TGTGCCAGTAGTACCAACAGGGGGACTAGCACAGATACGCAGTATTTT
d_gene: TRBD1
abundance: .
j_gene: TRBJ2-3
v_gene: TRBV19

CDR3aa: CASSLTRVTGNTIYF
CDR3nt: TGTGCCAGCAGTTTGACCAGGGTCACTGGAAACACCATATATTTT
d_gene: .
abundance: many
j_gene: TRBJ1-3
v_gene: TRBV28

CDR3aa: CASSYNRGREGEQYF
CDR3nt: TGTGCCAGCAGCTACAACAGGGGCAGAGAGGGCGAGCAGTACTTC
d_gene: TRBD1
abundance: .
j_gene: TRBJ2-7
v_gene: TRBV11-1

CDR3aa: CSVRQGTTDTQYF
CDR3nt: TGCAGCGTCCGACAGGGTACCACAGATACGCAGTATTTT
d_gene: TRBD1
abundance: .
j_gene: TRBJ2-3
v_gene: TRBV29-1

CDR3aa: CASSQVSRPTDTQYF
CDR3nt: TGCGCCAGCAGCCAAGTCAGCAGGCCCACAGATACGCAGTATTTT
d_gene: .
abundance: .
j_gene: TRBJ2-3
v_gene: TRBV4-3

CDR3aa: CASSQVGGTGIYEQFF
CDR3nt: TGCGCCAGCAGCCAAGTCGGGGGGACCGGCATATATGAGCAGTTCTTC
d_gene: TRBD2
abundance: .
j_gene: TRBJ2-1
v_gene: TRBV4-3

CDR3aa: CASSFGPRTGNTIYF
CDR3nt: TGTGCCAGCAGCTTCGGCCCACGGACTGGAAACACCATATATTTT
d_gene: .
abundance: few
j_gene: TRBJ1-3
v_gene: TRBV5-6

CDR3aa: CASSIQMGTDTQYF
CDR3nt: TGTGCCAGCAGTATACAGATGGGGACAGATACGCAGTATTTT
d_gene: .
abundance: .
j_gene: TRBJ2-3
v_gene: TRBV2

CDR3aa: CASSPNTGGETQYF
CDR3nt: TGTGCCAGCAGCCCAAACACGGGAGGAGAGACCCAGTACTTC
d_gene: TRBD2
abundance: few
j_gene: TRBJ2-5
v_gene: TRBV5-4

CDR3aa: CASSLGDVSGEQYF
CDR3nt: TGCGCCAGCAGCTTGGGAGACGTATCCGGCGAGCAGTACTTC
d_gene: .
abundance: .
j_gene: TRBJ2-7
v_gene: TRBV5-1

CDR3aa: CASSLWVRGTEAFF
CDR3nt: TGTGCCAGCAGTTTATGGGTAAGGGGCACTGAAGCTTTCTTT
d_gene: .
abundance: few
j_gene: TRBJ1-1
v_gene: TRBV28

CDR3aa: CASSLIGGRETQYF
CDR3nt: TGTGCCAGCAGCCTAATAGGGGGTCGGGAGACCCAGTACTTC
d_gene: .
abundance: .
j_gene: TRBJ2-5
v_gene: TRBV27

CDR3aa: CASSQVSGIAGELFF
CDR3nt: TGCGCCAGCAGCCAAGTTAGCGGGATTGCCGGGGAGCTGTTTTTT
d_gene: TRBD2
abundance: .
j_gene: TRBJ2-2
v_gene: TRBV4-1

CDR3aa: CASSSDGDAVFYGYTF
CDR3nt: TGCGCCAGCAGCTCCGACGGAGATGCCGTCTTCTATGGCTACACCTTC
d_gene: .
abundance: .
j_gene: TRBJ1-2
v_gene: TRBV5-1

CDR3aa: CSAQYNEQFF
CDR3nt: TGCAGTGCTCAATACAATGAGCAGTTCTTC
d_gene: .
abundance: .
j_gene: TRBJ2-1
v_gene: TRBV20-1

CDR3aa: CASSRTLASRRGNQPQHF
CDR3nt: TGTGCCAGTAGTAGGACCCTCGCCTCTCGTAGGGGCAATCAGCCCCAGCATTTT
d_gene: .
abundance: .
j_gene: TRBJ1-5
v_gene: TRBV19

CDR3aa: CASGSSSTDTQYF
CDR3nt: TGCGCCAGCGGTTCGTCTAGCACAGATACGCAGTATTTT
d_gene: .
abundance: .
j_gene: TRBJ2-3
v_gene: TRBV5-1

CDR3aa: CASSLEWLDTQYF
CDR3nt: TGTGCCAGCAGCTTAGAGTGGCTCGATACGCAGTATTTT
d_gene: .
abundance: .
j_gene: TRBJ2-3
v_gene: TRBV7-2

CDR3aa: CASSPTGFDTGELFF
CDR3nt: TGTGCCAGCAGCCCCACAGGGTTTGACACCGGGGAGCTGTTTTTT
d_gene: .
abundance: .
j_gene: TRBJ2-2
v_gene: TRBV5-5